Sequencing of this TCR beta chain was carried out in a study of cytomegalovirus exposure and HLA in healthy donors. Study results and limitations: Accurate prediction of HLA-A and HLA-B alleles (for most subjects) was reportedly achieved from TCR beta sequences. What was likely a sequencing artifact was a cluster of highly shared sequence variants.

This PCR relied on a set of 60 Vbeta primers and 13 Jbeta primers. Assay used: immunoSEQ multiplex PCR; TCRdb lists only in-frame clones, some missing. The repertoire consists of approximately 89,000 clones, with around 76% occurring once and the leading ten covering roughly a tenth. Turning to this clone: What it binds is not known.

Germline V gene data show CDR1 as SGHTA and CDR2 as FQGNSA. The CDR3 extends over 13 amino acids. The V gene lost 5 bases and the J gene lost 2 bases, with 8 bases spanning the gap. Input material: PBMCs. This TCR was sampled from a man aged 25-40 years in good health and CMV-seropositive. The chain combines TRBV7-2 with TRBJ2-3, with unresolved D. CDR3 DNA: TGTGCCAGCAGCCCTTACAACACAGATACGCAGTATTTT. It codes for CASSPYNTDTQYF. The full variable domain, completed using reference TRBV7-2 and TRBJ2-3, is GAGVSQSPSNKVTEKGKDVELRCDPISGHTALYWYRQSLGQGLEFLIYFQGNSAPDKSGLPSDRFSAERTGGSVSTLTIQRTQQEDSAVYLCASSPYNTDTQYFGPGTRLTVL.